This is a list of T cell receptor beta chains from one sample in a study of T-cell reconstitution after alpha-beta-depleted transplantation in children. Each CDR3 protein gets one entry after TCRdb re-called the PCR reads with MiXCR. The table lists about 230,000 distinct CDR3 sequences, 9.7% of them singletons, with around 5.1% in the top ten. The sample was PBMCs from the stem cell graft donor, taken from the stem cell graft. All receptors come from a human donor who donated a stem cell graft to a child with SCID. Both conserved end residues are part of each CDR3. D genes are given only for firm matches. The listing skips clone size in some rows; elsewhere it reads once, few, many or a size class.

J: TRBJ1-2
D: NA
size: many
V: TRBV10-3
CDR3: CAISQYQGGGYTF
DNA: TGTGCCATCAGCCAATACCAGGGAGGAGGCTACACCTTC

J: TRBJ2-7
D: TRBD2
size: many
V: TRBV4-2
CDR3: CASSQQAGGLEQYF
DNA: TGTGCCAGCAGCCAACAAGCGGGGGGGCTCGAGCAGTACTTC

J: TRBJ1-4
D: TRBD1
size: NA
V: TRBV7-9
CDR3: CASSLVETGDEKLFF
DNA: TGTGCCAGCAGCTTAGTAGAGACAGGGGATGAAAAACTGTTTTTT

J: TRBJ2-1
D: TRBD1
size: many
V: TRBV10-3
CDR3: CAISEVEGQGTYNEQFF
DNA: TGTGCCATCAGTGAGGTCGAGGGACAGGGAACCTACAATGAGCAGTTCTTC

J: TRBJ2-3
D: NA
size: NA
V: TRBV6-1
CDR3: CASSEGPRSDTQYF
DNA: TGTGCCAGCAGTGAGGGACCGCGGTCAGATACGCAGTATTTT

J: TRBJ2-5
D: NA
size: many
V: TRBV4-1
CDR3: CASSQVAGETQYF
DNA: TGCGCCAGCAGCCAAGTTGCAGGAGAGACCCAGTACTTC

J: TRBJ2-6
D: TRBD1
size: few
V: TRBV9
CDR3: CASSVPRDRELTGANVLTF
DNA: TGTGCCAGCAGCGTTCCCAGAGACAGGGAACTTACTGGGGCCAACGTCCTGACTTTC

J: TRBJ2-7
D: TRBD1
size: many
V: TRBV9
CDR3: CASSAGTALGEQYF
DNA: TGTGCCAGCAGCGCCGGGACAGCCCTAGGAGAGCAGTACTTC

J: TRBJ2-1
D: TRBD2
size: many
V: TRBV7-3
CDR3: CASSLRASGVYNEQFF
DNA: TGTGCCAGCAGCTTAAGGGCTAGCGGGGTGTACAATGAGCAGTTCTTC

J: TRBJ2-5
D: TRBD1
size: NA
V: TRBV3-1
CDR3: CASSHPDRGLETQYF
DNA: TGTGCCAGCAGCCATCCGGACAGGGGGCTGGAGACCCAGTACTTC

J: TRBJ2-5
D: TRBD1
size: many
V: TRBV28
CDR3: CASSRRQGSETQYF
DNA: TGTGCCAGCAGTCGCCGACAGGGATCCGAGACCCAGTACTTC

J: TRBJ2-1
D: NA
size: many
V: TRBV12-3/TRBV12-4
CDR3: CASSFGVGEQFF
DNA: TGTGCCAGCAGTTTTGGGGTGGGTGAGCAGTTCTTC

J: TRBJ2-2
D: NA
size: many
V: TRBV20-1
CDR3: CSASQGWTGELFF
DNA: TGCAGTGCTAGTCAGGGTTGGACCGGGGAGCTGTTTTTT

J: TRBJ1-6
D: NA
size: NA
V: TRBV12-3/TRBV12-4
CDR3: CASSLMGNSPLHF
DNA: TGTGCCAGCAGTTTAATGGGAAATTCACCCCTCCACTTT

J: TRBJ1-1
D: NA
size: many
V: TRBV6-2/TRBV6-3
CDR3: CASTSRHPTEAFF
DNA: TGTGCCAGCACCTCGCGGCACCCAACTGAAGCTTTCTTT

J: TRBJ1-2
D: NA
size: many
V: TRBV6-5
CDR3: CASSPGPRGYTF
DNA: TGTGCCAGCAGCCCCGGACCGAGGGGCTACACCTTC

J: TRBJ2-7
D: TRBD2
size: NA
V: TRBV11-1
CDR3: CASSPGLADYEQYF
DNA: TGTGCCAGCAGCCCGGGACTAGCGGACTACGAGCAGTACTTC

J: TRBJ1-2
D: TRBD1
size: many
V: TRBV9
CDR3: CASSVEEQGARNTYYGYTF
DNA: TGTGCCAGCAGCGTAGAAGAACAGGGGGCCCGAAATACTTACTATGGCTACACCTTC

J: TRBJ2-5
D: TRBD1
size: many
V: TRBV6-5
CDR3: CASSRGQVQETQYF
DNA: TGTGCCAGCAGTCGGGGACAGGTCCAAGAGACCCAGTACTTC

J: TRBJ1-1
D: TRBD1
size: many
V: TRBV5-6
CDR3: CASSFPRQGNTEAFF
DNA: TGTGCCAGCAGCTTTCCCCGACAGGGAAACACTGAAGCTTTCTTT

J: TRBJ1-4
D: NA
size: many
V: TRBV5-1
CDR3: CASSLQGSGEKLFF
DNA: TGCGCCAGCAGCTTACAGGGTTCAGGTGAAAAACTGTTTTTT

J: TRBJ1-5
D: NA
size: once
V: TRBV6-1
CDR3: CASSPPWGAGREPQHF
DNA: TGTGCCAGCAGCCCACCGTGGGGGGCGGGTAGAGAACCCCAGCATTTT